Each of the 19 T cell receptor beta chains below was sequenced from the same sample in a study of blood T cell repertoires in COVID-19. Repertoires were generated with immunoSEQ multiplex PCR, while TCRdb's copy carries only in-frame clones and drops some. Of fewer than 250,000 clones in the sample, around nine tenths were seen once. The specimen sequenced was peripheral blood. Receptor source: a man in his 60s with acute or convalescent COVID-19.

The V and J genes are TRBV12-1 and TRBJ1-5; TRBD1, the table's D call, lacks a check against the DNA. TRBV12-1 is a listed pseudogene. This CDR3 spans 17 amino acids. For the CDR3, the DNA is TGTGCCAGCAGCAGAGGGAAAGGGGGCAGGGGCGATCAGCCCCAGCATTTT. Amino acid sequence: CASSRGKGGRGDQPQHF.

CDR3 sequence reads: CSVQRGGELFF. CDR3 nucleotides: TGCAGCGTTCAACGGGGCGGGGAGCTGTTTTTT. The chain employs TRBV29-1 and TRBJ2-2; D is possibly TRBD2 (5 bases). Germline V gene data show CDR1 as SQVTM and CDR2 as ANQGSEA. Trimming removed 5 bases from V and 7 bases from J, with 8 bases in between. The CDR3 sequence is 11 residues long.

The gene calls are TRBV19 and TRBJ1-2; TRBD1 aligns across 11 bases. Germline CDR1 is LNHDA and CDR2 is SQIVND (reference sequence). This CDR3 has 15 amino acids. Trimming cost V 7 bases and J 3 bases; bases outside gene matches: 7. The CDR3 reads CASTRWGQGDYGYTF. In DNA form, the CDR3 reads TGTGCCAGTACTCGTTGGGGACAGGGGGACTATGGCTACACCTTC.

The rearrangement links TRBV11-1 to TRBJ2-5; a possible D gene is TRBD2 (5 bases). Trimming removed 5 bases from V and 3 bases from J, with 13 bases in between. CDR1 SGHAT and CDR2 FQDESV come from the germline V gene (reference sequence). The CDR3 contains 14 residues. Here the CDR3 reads CASSPTRSKETQYF. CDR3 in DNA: TGTGCCAGCAGCCCCACTAGAAGCAAAGAGACCCAGTACTTC. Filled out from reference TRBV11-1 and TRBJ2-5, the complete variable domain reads EAEVAQSPRYKITEKSQAVAFWCDPISGHATLYWYRQILGQGPELLVQFQDESVVDDSQLPKDRFSAERLKGVDSTLKIQPAELGDSAMYLCASSPTRSKETQYFGPGTRLLVL.

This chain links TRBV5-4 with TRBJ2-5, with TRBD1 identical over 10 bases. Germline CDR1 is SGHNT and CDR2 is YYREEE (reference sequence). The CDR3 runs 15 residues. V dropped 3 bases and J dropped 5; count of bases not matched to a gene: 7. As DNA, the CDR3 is TGTGCCAGCAGCTGGGTGACAGGGGGCCAGGAGACCCAGTACTTC. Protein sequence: CASSWVTGGQETQYF.

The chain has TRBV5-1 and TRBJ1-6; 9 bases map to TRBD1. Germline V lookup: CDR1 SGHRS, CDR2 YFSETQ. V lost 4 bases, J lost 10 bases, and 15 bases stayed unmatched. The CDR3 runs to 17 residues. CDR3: CASSLSPSGTGNSPLHF. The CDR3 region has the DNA TGCGCCAGCAGCCTATCTCCTTCCGGGACAGGGAACTCACCCCTCCACTTT.

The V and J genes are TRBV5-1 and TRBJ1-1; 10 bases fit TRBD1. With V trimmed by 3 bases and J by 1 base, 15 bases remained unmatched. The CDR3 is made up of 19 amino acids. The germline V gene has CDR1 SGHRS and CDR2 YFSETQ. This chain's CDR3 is CASSSRPGTGALGNTEAFF. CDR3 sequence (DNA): TGCGCCAGCAGCTCGAGACCCGGGACAGGGGCCCTCGGGAACACTGAAGCTTTCTTT.

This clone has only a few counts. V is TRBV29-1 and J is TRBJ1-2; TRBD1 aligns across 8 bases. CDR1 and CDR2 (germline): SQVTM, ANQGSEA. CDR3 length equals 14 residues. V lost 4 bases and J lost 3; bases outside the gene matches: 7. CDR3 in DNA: TGCAGCGTTGGGGTAGCAGGGGGCGACTATGGCTACACCTTC. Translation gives CSVGVAGGDYGYTF.

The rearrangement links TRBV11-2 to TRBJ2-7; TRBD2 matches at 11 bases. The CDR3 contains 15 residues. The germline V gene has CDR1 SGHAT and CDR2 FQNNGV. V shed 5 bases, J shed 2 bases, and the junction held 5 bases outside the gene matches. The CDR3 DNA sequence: TGTGCCAGCAGCGTACGACTAGCGGGGACCTACGAGCAGTACTTC. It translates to CASSVRLAGTYEQYF.

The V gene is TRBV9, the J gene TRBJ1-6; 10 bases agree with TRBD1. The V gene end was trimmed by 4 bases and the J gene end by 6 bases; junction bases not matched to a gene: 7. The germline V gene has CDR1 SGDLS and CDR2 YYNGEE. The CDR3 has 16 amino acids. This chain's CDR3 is CASSRGQGVANSPLHF. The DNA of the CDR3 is TGTGCCAGCAGCCGTGGACAGGGGGTTGCTAATTCACCCCTCCACTTT.

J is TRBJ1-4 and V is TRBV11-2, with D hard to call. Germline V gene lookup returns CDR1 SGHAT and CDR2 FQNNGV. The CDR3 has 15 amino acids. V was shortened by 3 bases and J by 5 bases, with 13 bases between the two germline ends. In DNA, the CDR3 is TGTGCCAGCAGCTTCAGATCCGCCGCAAATGAAAAACTGTTTTTT. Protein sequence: CASSFRSAANEKLFF.

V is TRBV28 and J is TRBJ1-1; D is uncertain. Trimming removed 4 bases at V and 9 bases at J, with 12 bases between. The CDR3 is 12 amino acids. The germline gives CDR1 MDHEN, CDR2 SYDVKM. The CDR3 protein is CASSSPVEKAFF. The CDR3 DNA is TGTGCCAGCAGTTCCCCTGTCGAGAAAGCTTTCTTT.

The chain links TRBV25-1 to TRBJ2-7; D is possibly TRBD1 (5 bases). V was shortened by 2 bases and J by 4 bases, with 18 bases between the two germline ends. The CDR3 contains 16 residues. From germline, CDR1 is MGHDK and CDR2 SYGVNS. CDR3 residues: CASSEGARAGRYEQYF. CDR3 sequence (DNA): TGTGCCAGCAGTGAAGGGGCGCGAGCCGGGCGGTACGAGCAGTACTTC.

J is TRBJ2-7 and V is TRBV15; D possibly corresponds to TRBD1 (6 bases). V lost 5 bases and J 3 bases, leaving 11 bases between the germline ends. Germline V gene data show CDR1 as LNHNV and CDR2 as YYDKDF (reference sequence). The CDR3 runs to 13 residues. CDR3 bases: TGTGCCACCAGCGTGGACAGAGACTACGAGCAGTACTTC. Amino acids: CATSVDRDYEQYF.

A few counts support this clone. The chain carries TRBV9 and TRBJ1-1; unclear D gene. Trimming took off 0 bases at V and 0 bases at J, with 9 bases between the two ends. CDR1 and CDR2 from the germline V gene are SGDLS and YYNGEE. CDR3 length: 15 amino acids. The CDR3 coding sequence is TGTGCCAGCAGCGTAGGAGGCAGACTGAACACTGAAGCTTTCTTT. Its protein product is CASSVGGRLNTEAFF.

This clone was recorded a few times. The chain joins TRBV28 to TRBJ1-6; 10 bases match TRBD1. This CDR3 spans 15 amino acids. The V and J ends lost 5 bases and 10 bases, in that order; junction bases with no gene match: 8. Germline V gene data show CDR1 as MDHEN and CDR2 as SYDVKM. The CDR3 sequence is CASSRDRGLASPLHF. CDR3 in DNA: TGTGCCAGCAGTCGTGACAGGGGGCTAGCGTCACCCCTCCACTTT.

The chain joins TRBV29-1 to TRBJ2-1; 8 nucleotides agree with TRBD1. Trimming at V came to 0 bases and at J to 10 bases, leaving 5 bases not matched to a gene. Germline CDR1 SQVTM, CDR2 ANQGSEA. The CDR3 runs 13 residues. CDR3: CSVEEDRASEQFF. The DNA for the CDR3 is TGCAGCGTTGAAGAGGACAGGGCCTCCGAGCAGTTCTTC.

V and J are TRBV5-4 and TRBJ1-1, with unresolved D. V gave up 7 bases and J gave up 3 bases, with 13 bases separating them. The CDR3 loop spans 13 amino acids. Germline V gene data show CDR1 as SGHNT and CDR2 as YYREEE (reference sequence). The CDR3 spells CASSVSGDTEAFF. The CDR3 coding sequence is TGTGCCAGCTCCGTTAGCGGGGACACTGAAGCTTTCTTT.

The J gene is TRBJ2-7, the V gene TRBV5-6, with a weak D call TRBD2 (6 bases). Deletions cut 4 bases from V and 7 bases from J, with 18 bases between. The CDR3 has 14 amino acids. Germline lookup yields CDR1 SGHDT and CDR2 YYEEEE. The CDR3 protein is CASSGRRQGWEQYF. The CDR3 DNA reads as TGTGCCAGCAGCGGGAGGAGGCAGGGCTGGGAGCAGTACTTC. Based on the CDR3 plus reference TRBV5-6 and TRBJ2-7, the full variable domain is DAGVTQSPTHLIKTRGQQVTLRCSPKSGHDTVSWYQQALGQGPQFIFQYYEEEERQRGNFPDRFSGHQFPNYSSELNVNALLLGDSALYLCASSGRRQGWEQYFGPGTRLTVT.